Listed below are T cell receptor beta chains from one sample, sequenced in a study of CD8+ T cells in alopecia areata. Here immunoSEQ multiplex PCR was the method, and the copy in TCRdb shows in-frame clones only, minus some. The sample holds some 130,000 clones, around 50% seen once. The source was CD8+ T cells sorted from blood, collected at week 4, from a patient treated with tofacitinib. The receptor source for this set is a human donor with alopecia areata. The CDR3 runs from the conserved cysteine through the conserved F or W. Each record gives: V gene, clone size, D gene, J gene, CDR3 protein, CDR3 DNA. The D gene is left open where the match is weak. Expanded clones get a size class; other rows say once, few or many, or leave the size out.

TRBV6-6	NA	NA	TRBJ2-3	CASIPTLKGTDTQYF	TGTGCCAGCATCCCGACCCTCAAGGGTACAGATACGCAGTATTTT
TRBV9	NA	TRBD1	TRBJ1-1	CASSGQGRTEAFF	TGTGCCAGCAGTGGACAGGGAAGGACTGAAGCTTTCTTT
TRBV5-1	NA	NA	TRBJ1-4	CASGDGRATNEKLFF	TGCGCCAGCGGAGACGGGAGGGCAACTAATGAAAAACTGTTTTTT
TRBV27	NA	TRBD1	TRBJ1-1	CASSLGQGGGTEAFF	TGTGCCAGCAGTTTAGGGCAGGGGGGTGGCACTGAAGCTTTCTTT
TRBV6-1	once	NA	TRBJ1-5	CASSEIDSDQPQHF	TGTGCCAGCAGTGAAATTGACAGCGATCAGCCCCAGCATTTT
TRBV14	NA	NA	TRBJ2-7	CASSPSMDMSYEQYF	TGTGCCAGCAGCCCTAGTATGGACATGAGCTACGAGCAGTACTTC
TRBV25-1	NA	TRBD1	TRBJ2-7	CASSVQGALHEQYF	TGTGCCAGCAGTGTACAGGGGGCTCTGCACGAGCAGTACTTC
TRBV4-3	NA	NA	TRBJ1-1	CASSQDPGNTEAFF	TGCGCCAGCAGCCAAGATCCCGGTAACACTGAAGCTTTCTTT
TRBV5-4	once	NA	TRBJ2-5	CASSWDPEGPQYF	TGTGCCAGCAGCTGGGACCCTGAGGGGCCCCAGTACTTC
TRBV4-3	few	TRBD1	TRBJ1-5	CASSQARTGDQPQHF	TGCGCCAGCAGCCAAGCCCGGACAGGGGATCAGCCCCAGCATTTT
TRBV15	NA	NA	TRBJ1-1	CATGGIGLNTEAFF	TGTGCCACCGGGGGGATTGGGTTGAACACTGAAGCTTTCTTT
TRBV5-1	NA	NA	TRBJ2-7	CASSEASGPAYEQYF	TGCGCCAGCAGCGAGGCGAGCGGGCCGGCCTACGAGCAGTACTTC
TRBV7-9	NA	TRBD1	TRBJ2-1	CASSNRGNEQFF	TGTGCCAGCAGCAACAGGGGCAATGAGCAGTTCTTC
TRBV5-6	NA	NA	TRBJ2-5	CASNNGGRQEWTQYF	TGTGCCAGCAACAACGGGGGGAGACAGGAGTGGACCCAGTACTTC
TRBV29-1	few	NA	TRBJ1-2	CSVEHLHSDPPYGYTF	TGCAGCGTTGAACACCTTCATTCGGACCCCCCCTATGGCTACACCTTC
TRBV11-2	NA	NA	TRBJ1-2	CASSLGGETNYGYTF	TGTGCCAGCAGCCTCGGGGGAGAAACCAACTATGGCTACACCTTC
TRBV10-3	NA	NA	TRBJ1-2	CAISGPKTTYGYTF	TGTGCCATCAGTGGACCAAAAACCACCTATGGCTACACCTTC
TRBV2	NA	NA	TRBJ2-3	CASSDNGGTDTQYF	TGTGCCAGCAGTGACAACGGAGGCACAGATACGCAGTATTTT
TRBV5-6	few	NA	TRBJ2-7	CASSLETPSSYEQYF	TGTGCCAGCAGCTTGGAAACTCCCAGCTCCTACGAGCAGTACTTC
TRBV19	few	TRBD1	TRBJ2-3	CASSPVGQGITDTQYF	TGTGCCAGTAGTCCCGTGGGACAGGGGATAACAGATACGCAGTATTTT
TRBV6-5	NA	TRBD1	TRBJ2-7	CASSPDRGYEQYF	TGTGCCAGCAGCCCAGACAGGGGCTACGAGCAGTACTTC
TRBV5-1	NA	NA	TRBJ2-3	CASSSIPTGVDTQYF	TGCGCCAGCAGCTCAATTCCGACGGGGGTTGATACGCAGTATTTT
TRBV29-1	NA	NA	TRBJ1-1	CSVEDRNTEAFF	TGCAGCGTTGAAGACAGGAACACTGAAGCTTTCTTT
TRBV5-6	NA	NA	TRBJ2-3	CASSLRVNTGTDTQYF	TGTGCCAGCAGCTTGAGGGTCAACACGGGCACAGATACGCAGTATTTT
TRBV2	NA	TRBD2	TRBJ2-3	CASNEGASGGNTQYF	TGTGCCAGCAACGAGGGGGCTAGCGGGGGCAATACGCAGTATTTT
TRBV5-1	NA	TRBD1	TRBJ2-1	CASRSSGQGPYNEQFF	TGCGCCAGCAGGTCGAGCGGACAGGGTCCCTACAATGAGCAGTTCTTC
TRBV4-1	few	NA	TRBJ2-7	CASSQVVTDGTYEQYF	TGCGCCAGCAGCCAAGTTGTGACGGACGGGACCTACGAGCAGTACTTC
TRBV27	NA	NA	TRBJ1-6	CASTDGSSYNSPLHF	TGTGCCAGCACGGACGGGAGCTCCTATAATTCACCCCTCCACTTT